The 27 T cell receptor beta chains given below trace back to one sample, sequenced in a study of T cells in Graves' hyperthyroidism and ophthalmopathy. Researchers amplified the TCR beta CDR3 regions from RNA transcripts. First-round RT-PCR of the TCR CDR3 relied on the HTBI primer set. MiXCR was run by TCRdb on the multiplex PCR reads, yielding one entry per CDR3 protein. This sample has 490,000 or so distinct CDR3 sequences; under 25% occur once, and the top ten carry under 55%. The specimen sequenced was blood. These receptors originate from a woman between 65 and 79 years old with Graves' ophthalmopathy.

With regard to this clonotype: A read error is possible here, since a much larger clone lies one base away. The chain links TRBV7-9 to TRBJ2-3; D not certain. The CDR3 sequence is 14 residues long. The germline V gene has CDR1 SEHNR and CDR2 FQNEAQ (reference sequence). CDR3: CASNLGLLTDTQYF. Here the CDR3 DNA reads TGTGCCAGCAACTTAGGGCTACTCACAGATACGCAGTATTTT.

At least ten counts were recorded for this clonotype. The rearrangement uses TRBV28 and TRBJ1-6, with 7 bases identical to TRBD1. The CDR3 contains 16 residues. Looked up from germline, CDR1 is MDHEN and CDR2 is SYDVKM. Trimming cost V 6 bases and J 2 bases; bases outside gene matches: 7. CDR3 protein: CASSLTGLAYNSPLHF. The DNA of the CDR3 is TGTGCCAGCAGCCTGACAGGGTTGGCCTATAATTCACCCCTCCACTTT.

This clonotype was recorded many times. V gene TRBV28 combines with J gene TRBJ1-1; D is uncertain. CDR1 and CDR2 (germline): MDHEN, SYDVKM. V lost 3 bases, J lost 3 bases, and 11 bases lay in between. The CDR3 runs to 14 residues. CDR3 bases: TGTGCCAGCAGTTTGTATCTTAAGTACACTGAAGCTTTCTTT. Its translation is CASSLYLKYTEAFF.

In regard to this clonotype: A much larger clone differs from this one at a single base, so this may be a read error. V gene TRBV10-1 combines with J gene TRBJ1-2; TRBD1 is a possible D gene (6 bases). This CDR3 has 13 amino acids. Per germline, CDR1 WNHNN and CDR2 SYGVQD (reference sequence). Trimming shortened V by 4 bases and J by 4 bases, and 10 bases separated the two germline ends. DNA of the CDR3: TGCGCCAGCAGTGGAGGACAGTCCTATGGCTACACCTTC. Protein product: CASSGGQSYGYTF.

With respect to this clonotype: A much larger clone differs by one base, so this may be a read error. The chain joins TRBV2 to TRBJ2-5; no definite D call. The CDR3 is made up of 15 amino acids. The V and J ends lost 5 bases and 5 bases respectively, with 18 bases between them. Germline-derived CDR1 and CDR2 are SNHLY and FYNNEI. CDR3 sequence reads: CASSKKSGFGETQYF. The CDR3, as DNA: TGTGCCAGCAGTAAAAAATCAGGATTCGGGGAGACCCAGTACTTC.

This chain connects TRBV25-1 to TRBJ2-3, with D perhaps matching TRBD2 (5 bases). Deletions cut 1 base from V and 0 bases from J, with 8 bases between. Germline values: CDR1 MGHDK, CDR2 SYGVNS. The CDR3 contains 15 residues. As DNA, the CDR3 is TGTGCCAGCAGTGAATTCCGGGAAAGCACAGATACGCAGTATTTT. Its protein is CASSEFRESTDTQYF. Full variable domain (rest looked up from reference TRBV25-1 and TRBJ2-3): EADIYQTPRYLVIGTGKKITLECSQTMGHDKMYWYQQDPGMELHLIHYSYGVNSTEKGDLSSESTVSRIRTEHFPLTLESARPSHTSQYLCASSEFRESTDTQYFGPGTRLTVL.

This clonotype was counted only a few times. The J gene is TRBJ1-5, the V gene TRBV19; TRBD1 might be the D (5 bases). The CDR3 has 12 amino acids. CDR1 LNHDA and CDR2 SQIVND come from the germline V gene (reference sequence). V lost 9 bases to trimming and J lost 7 bases, with 13 bases between them. In DNA, the CDR3 is TGTGCCAGGATCCAGGGAGGGCAGCCCCAGCATTTT. The encoded protein is CARIQGGQPQHF.

The CDR3 is CASSPRLIVLNTEAFF. CDR3 DNA sequence: TGTGCCAGCAGCCCTCGACTGATAGTCCTGAACACTGAAGCTTTCTTT. The chain carries TRBV5-8 and TRBJ1-1; no clear D. The CDR3 loop spans 16 amino acids. Trimming shortened V by 4 bases and J by 0 bases, and 16 bases separated the two germline ends. Germline-derived CDR1 and CDR2 are SGHTS and YDEGEE.

This clonotype was observed a handful of times. This chain connects TRBV4-1 to TRBJ1-5; 11 nucleotides align to TRBD1. Trimming removed 4 bases from V and 6 bases from J; junction bases left unmatched: 11. From germline, CDR1 is MGHRA and CDR2 YSYEKL. The CDR3 has 17 amino acids. The CDR3 spells CASSPDSGQGAGQPQHF. For the CDR3, the DNA is TGCGCCAGCAGCCCCGATTCCGGACAGGGGGCGGGTCAGCCCCAGCATTTT.

This clonotype turned up a few times. V is TRBV5-6 and J is TRBJ1-1; D might be TRBD1 (5 bases). V dropped 4 bases and J dropped 3 bases, with 19 bases sitting between them. Per the germline V gene, CDR1 is SGHDT and CDR2 is YYEEEE. The CDR3 is 16 residues long. CDR3 sequence: CASSRGAGSVDTEAFF. The CDR3 DNA follows: TGTGCCAGCAGCCGTGGGGCCGGTTCGGTGGACACTGAAGCTTTCTTT.

This clonotype was counted a few times. J is TRBJ2-5 and V is TRBV15; 8 nucleotides align to TRBD2. This CDR3 is 17 amino acids long. Germline V gene lookup returns CDR1 LNHNV and CDR2 YYDKDF (reference sequence). V was pared by 0 bases and J by 5 bases, with 11 bases of the junction left unmatched. Written as DNA, the CDR3 is TGTGCCACCAGCAGAGAAGCGGGAGTGGCGGGCGGGGAGACCCAGTACTTC. Encoded protein: CATSREAGVAGGETQYF.

The chain has TRBV28 and TRBJ2-3; unclear D gene. The CDR3 covers 15 residues. Trimming stripped 2 bases from V and 2 bases from J, with 11 bases between. In germline, CDR1 is MDHEN, CDR2 SYDVKM. The CDR3 loop reads CASSLLSKYTDTQYF. The CDR3 DNA sequence: TGTGCCAGCAGTTTACTATCAAAGTACACAGATACGCAGTATTTT. Supplemented by reference TRBV28 and TRBJ2-3, the full variable domain reads DVKVTQSSRYLVKRTGEKVFLECVQDMDHENMFWYRQDPGLGLRLIYFSYDVKMKEKGDIPEGYSVSREKKERFSLILESASTNQTSMYLCASSLLSKYTDTQYFGPGTRLTVL.

This clonotype was observed many times. V and J are TRBV28 and TRBJ1-5; D is ambiguous. Germline-derived CDR1 and CDR2 are MDHEN and SYDVKM. V lost 3 bases, J lost 2 bases, and 11 bases lay in between. The CDR3 runs to 15 residues. CDR3 residues: CASSFRLKGNQPQHF. Written as DNA, the CDR3 is TGTGCCAGCAGTTTTAGACTCAAGGGCAATCAGCCCCAGCATTTT.

This clonotype was detected ten times or more. V is TRBV29-1 and J is TRBJ1-1, with D possibly TRBD1 on 5 matching bases. V was clipped by 8 bases and J by 3 bases, with 16 bases between them. CDR3 size: 13 residues. Germline V gives CDR1 SQVTM, CDR2 ANQGSEA. For the CDR3, the DNA is TGCAGCTACCAAAATGGCAGGGACACTGAAGCTTTCTTT. Protein sequence: CSYQNGRDTEAFF.

Ten or more counts support this clonotype. The chain uses TRBV20-1 and TRBJ1-1, with 7 bases identical to TRBD1. Germline CDR1 is DFQATT and CDR2 is SNEGSKA (reference sequence). This CDR3 spans 14 amino acids. J lost 4 bases, V lost 6 bases, and 11 bases had no gene match. CDR3 DNA sequence: TGCAGTGCAGCGCCCATGGCAGGGGGCACTGAAGCTTTCTTT. This translates into CSAAPMAGGTEAFF.

In nucleotides, the CDR3 is TGTGCCAGCAGCTACGGACTAGCGGTCTACAATGAGCAGTTCTTC. This sequence encodes CASSYGLAVYNEQFF. The V call is TRBV5-8, the J call TRBJ2-1; 10 bases match TRBD2. Unmatched junction bases numbered 3, after V lost 3 bases and J lost 3 bases. Germline V gives CDR1 SGHTS, CDR2 YDEGEE. The CDR3 has 15 amino acids.

This chain links TRBV6-1 with TRBJ2-1, with 9 positions matching TRBD1. V was pared by 7 bases and J by 9 bases, with 10 bases of the junction left unmatched. Germline assignment: CDR1 MNHNS and CDR2 SASEGT. The CDR3 runs 14 residues. DNA for the CDR3: TGTGCCAGCACCCTCGGACAGGGGTCAGGTGAGCAGTTCTTC. This translates into CASTLGQGSGEQFF.

The chain employs TRBV7-2 and TRBJ2-3; possibly TRBD1 or TRBD2 for D (6 bases each). The CDR3 runs 18 residues. The V end lost 3 bases, the J end lost 1 base, and 20 bases lay between the germline ends. Germline assignment: CDR1 SGHTA and CDR2 FQGNSA. The CDR3 region is CASSLSPPRGRGTDTQYF. The CDR3, as DNA: TGTGCCAGCAGCTTGAGCCCCCCCCGGGGGCGGGGCACAGATACGCAGTATTTT.

This clonotype occurred many times. The chain recombines TRBV28 with TRBJ2-7; D call uncertain. Germline CDR1 reads MDHEN; CDR2 reads SYDVKM. The CDR3 is 14 residues long. V was pared by 8 bases and J by 0 bases, with 14 bases between. CDR3 bases: TGTGCCAGCGGACCTTCAATTACCTCCTACGAGCAGTACTTC. It encodes CASGPSITSYEQYF.

CDR3 amino acids: CASGIRDTQYF. The CDR3 DNA sequence: TGTGCTAGCGGGATTCGGGATACGCAGTATTTT. This chain connects TRBV28 to TRBJ2-3; 8 nucleotides align to TRBD2. The CDR3 spans 11 residues. Germline CDR1 reads MDHEN; CDR2 reads SYDVKM.

This sequence joins TRBV18 and TRBJ2-5, with no clear D. Germline lookup yields CDR1 KGHSH and CDR2 LQKENI. Trimming shortened V by 1 base and J by 4 bases, and 10 bases separated the two germline ends. The CDR3 consists of 14 residues. CDR3 sequence: CASSPLGTGETQYF. CDR3 bases: TGTGCCAGCTCACCACTGGGCACGGGAGAGACCCAGTACTTC. The full variable domain, with the rest looked up from reference TRBV18 and TRBJ2-5, is NAGVMQNPRHLVRRRGQEARLRCSPMKGHSHVYWYRQLPEEGLKFMVYLQKENIIDESGMPKERFSAEFPKEGPSILRIQQVVRGDSAAYFCASSPLGTGETQYFGPGTRLLVL.

A few counts support this clonotype. V usage is TRBV2 and J usage is TRBJ2-4; D is possibly TRBD2 (6 bases). The CDR3 runs 14 residues. Trimming left V 0 bases short and J 13 bases short, with 16 bases between. Germline lookup yields CDR1 SNHLY and CDR2 FYNNEI. This CDR3 reads CASSEAALAAGQYF. DNA for the CDR3: TGTGCCAGCAGTGAAGCGGCACTAGCAGCAGGACAGTACTTC.

This clonotype came up a few times. V usage is TRBV28 and J usage is TRBJ2-1, with TRBD2 matching 9 bases. Germline V gene data show CDR1 as MDHEN and CDR2 as SYDVKM. The CDR3 consists of 15 residues. Trimming at V came to 3 bases and at J to 7 bases, leaving 7 bases not matched to a gene. In DNA form, the CDR3 reads TGTGCCAGCAGTTTGGTAGCGGGAGTGCGGAATGAGCAGTTCTTC. This codes for CASSLVAGVRNEQFF.

This clonotype was seen many times. The chain uses TRBV12-3 or TRBV12-4 and TRBJ2-7, with a possible D match to TRBD2 (6 bases). The CDR3 covers 13 residues. Trimming left V 6 bases short and J 5 bases short, with 14 bases between. The DNA for the CDR3 is TGTGCCAGCAGGGCCGGACTATGGAACGAGCAGTACTTC. Translated: CASRAGLWNEQYF.

This clonotype was observed a handful of times. This sequence joins TRBV19 and TRBJ2-2, with D possibly being TRBD1 (6 bases). Trimming shortened V by 4 bases and J by 3 bases, and 12 bases separated the two germline ends. The V gene's germline CDR1 is LNHDA and CDR2 SQIVND (reference sequence). This CDR3 is 15 amino acids long. This CDR3 is CASSKDRRYTGELFF. CDR3 DNA sequence: TGTGCCAGTAGTAAAGACAGGCGATACACCGGGGAGCTGTTTTTT.

This clonotype showed up many times. The chain recombines TRBV2 with TRBJ2-1; TRBD2 aligns across 7 bases. V shed 6 bases, J shed 0 bases, and the junction held 2 bases outside the gene matches. CDR1 SNHLY and CDR2 FYNNEI come from the germline V gene. This CDR3 has 14 amino acids. CDR3 amino acids: CASRLARSYNEQFF. CDR3 coding DNA: TGTGCCAGCAGACTAGCGCGCTCCTACAATGAGCAGTTCTTC.

The sample holds many counts of this clonotype. This CDR3 reads CAISESRPQTQYF. The CDR3 DNA reads TGTGCCATCAGTGAATCCAGGCCGCAGACCCAGTACTTC. The gene calls are TRBV10-3 and TRBJ2-5; no reliable D call. V shed 3 bases and J shed 6 bases, with 11 bases lying between them. The germline CDR1 and CDR2 sequences are ENHRY and SYGVKD. The CDR3 runs to 13 residues.